The 21 T cell receptor beta chains reported below all come from one sample, sequenced in a study of cytomegalovirus exposure and HLA in healthy donors. The PCR ran on 60 Vbeta and 13 Jbeta primers. This table comes from immunoSEQ multiplex PCR, and its TCRdb copy is limited to in-frame clones, with some not included. The sample yields about 150,000 clones, about 72% seen once. Sequencing was performed on PBMCs. Receptors were obtained from a man between 60 and 75 years old in good health and CMV-seronegative.

This clone turned up a few times. At one end, the junction sequence differs from germline, possibly due to a read error. V is TRBV7-7 and J is TRBJ1-1; the D is unclear. CDR1 is SSHAT and CDR2 is FNYEAQ in the germline V gene (reference sequence). The CDR3 extends over 14 amino acids. CDR3 sequence: CASSLFEGDTEAFF. The CDR3 bases are TGTGCTAGCAGCTTATTTGAGGGAGACACTGAAGCTTTCTTT.

Here the CDR3 DNA reads TGTGCCAGCAGATCCGGACAGGGGGCCTATGGCTACACCTTC. Translating gives CASRSGQGAYGYTF. The rearrangement joins TRBV6-5 to TRBJ1-2, with 11 bases fitting TRBD1. V was pared by 6 bases and J by 4 bases, with 4 bases of the junction left unmatched. This CDR3 is built from 14 residues. Germline V gene lookup returns CDR1 MNHEY and CDR2 SVGAGI.

The V and J genes are TRBV7-9 and TRBJ1-2, with TRBD1 matching 7 bases. J lost 2 bases, V lost 5 bases, and 8 bases had no gene match. The length of the CDR3 is 15 residues. Germline V gene lookup returns CDR1 SEHNR and CDR2 FQNEAQ (reference sequence). CDR3 coding DNA: TGTGCCAGCAGCCTAAAGGGACAGAGGAACTATGGCTACACCTTC. Translation: CASSLKGQRNYGYTF.

The chain has TRBV14 and TRBJ2-3; 7 nucleotides line up with TRBD2. The CDR3 consists of 16 residues. CDR1 is SGHDN and CDR2 is FVKESK in the germline V gene. Trimming took 2 bases from V and 6 from J; bases not matched to a gene: 11. The CDR3 DNA is TGTGCCAGCAGCCAACTAGCGGACCCCTCCACGGATACGCAGTATTTT. Translating gives CASSQLADPSTDTQYF.

The table lists this clone with a few counts. Here the CDR3 DNA reads TGTGCCAGCCAGGGCGGGGCAGAAGCTTTCTTT. Translating gives CASQGGAEAFF. The V gene is TRBV28, the J gene TRBJ1-1; TRBD1 might be the D (5 bases). Germline loops: CDR1 MDHEN, CDR2 SYDVKM. This CDR3 contains 11 residues. Deletions cut 8 bases from V and 8 bases from J, with 12 bases between.

This clone was recorded a few times. The rearrangement links TRBV7-7 to TRBJ2-3; no clear D. Germline V lookup: CDR1 SSHAT, CDR2 FNYEAQ (reference sequence). The V end lost 2 bases, the J end lost 2 bases, and 11 bases lay between the germline ends. The CDR3 consists of 15 residues. CDR3 nucleotides: TGTGCCAGCAGCTTACACGAGGAGTCCACAGATACGCAGTATTTT. Protein: CASSLHEESTDTQYF.

This clone was counted a single time. The J gene is TRBJ1-1, the V gene TRBV18; possibly TRBD1 for D (5 bases). CDR1 is KGHSH, CDR2 LQKENI, per germline. The CDR3 is 15 amino acids. Trimming removed 1 base at V and 3 bases at J, with 12 bases between. The CDR3 DNA sequence: TGTGCCAGCTCACCACGTGCAGGGCCGGACACTGAAGCTTTCTTT. Protein product: CASSPRAGPDTEAFF.

This clone was picked up a small number of times. The V gene is TRBV2, the J gene TRBJ1-2; D is possibly TRBD1 (5 bases). Germline CDR1 SNHLY, CDR2 FYNNEI. The CDR3 sequence is 15 residues long. V lost 4 bases, J lost 4 bases, and 16 bases lay in between. The CDR3 protein is CASSVDSTSLYGYTF. The CDR3 nucleotides read TGTGCCAGCAGTGTAGACAGCACCAGCCTCTATGGCTACACCTTC.

This clone has only a few counts. V is TRBV5-4 and J is TRBJ2-3; D gene uncertain. The CDR3 is 15 residues long. In germline, CDR1 is SGHNT, CDR2 YYREEE (reference sequence). Trimming cost V 0 bases and J 5 bases, with 13 bases left between them. CDR3 DNA: TGTGCCAGCAGCTTGGACTCCTCGGAGAGAGATACGCAGTATTTT. Residues: CASSLDSSERDTQYF.

This chain joins TRBV11-1 and TRBJ2-7; 8 bases are shared with TRBD1. The CDR3 runs 15 residues. Trimming removed 3 bases from V and 2 bases from J; junction bases left unmatched: 6. Germline loops: CDR1 SGHAT, CDR2 FQDESV (reference sequence). The CDR3 is CASSFGGTGPYEQYF. In DNA, the CDR3 is TGTGCCAGCAGCTTCGGCGGGACAGGTCCCTACGAGCAGTACTTC. Variable domain in full (rest from reference TRBV11-1 and TRBJ2-7): EAEVAQSPRYKITEKSQAVAFWCDPISGHATLYWYRQILGQGPELLVQFQDESVVDDSQLPKDRFSAERLKGVDSTLKIQPAELGDSAMYLCASSFGGTGPYEQYFGPGTRLTVT.

V gene TRBV7-2 combines with J gene TRBJ2-4; 10 positions match TRBD1. This CDR3 has 16 residues. V shed 5 bases, J shed 1 base, and the junction held 5 bases outside the gene matches. Germline lookup yields CDR1 SGHTA and CDR2 FQGNSA. For the CDR3, the DNA is TGTGCCAGCAGCGGCCGGGACAGGGGTGCCAAAAACATTCAGTACTTC. Amino acid sequence: CASSGRDRGAKNIQYF. Variable domain in full (rest from reference TRBV7-2 and TRBJ2-4): GAGVSQSPSNKVTEKGKDVELRCDPISGHTALYWYRQSLGQGLEFLIYFQGNSAPDKSGLPSDRFSAERTGGSVSTLTIQRTQQEDSAVYLCASSGRDRGAKNIQYFGAGTRLSVL.

The chain joins TRBV28 to TRBJ1-3, with 9 bases identical to TRBD1. The germline V gene has CDR1 MDHEN and CDR2 SYDVKM. The CDR3 runs 15 residues. The trim removed 6 bases at V and 1 base at J, leaving 4 bases unmatched. CDR3 amino acids: CASSVTGGSGNTIYF. The CDR3 DNA reads TGTGCCAGCAGCGTGACAGGGGGTTCTGGAAACACCATATATTTT.

This clone was observed a few times. The chain couples TRBV28 to TRBJ1-2, with 7 bases fitting TRBD1. The J segment lost 4 bases and the V segment lost 5 bases, leaving 10 bases of the junction unmatched. The CDR3 sequence is 15 residues long. Germline V gene lookup returns CDR1 MDHEN and CDR2 SYDVKM. In DNA, the CDR3 is TGTGCCAGCAGTCGGATCACAGGGGCGGGCTATGGCTACACCTTC. Amino acids: CASSRITGAGYGYTF.

DNA for the CDR3: TGTGCCAGTTACCAGGGAACGGCTGAAGCTTTCTTT. This sequence encodes CASYQGTAEAFF. This chain joins TRBV28 and TRBJ1-1; D is possibly TRBD1 (5 bases). The CDR3 contains 12 residues. The germline V and J ends were trimmed by 9 bases and 6 bases, with 14 bases remaining between them. Germline assignment: CDR1 MDHEN and CDR2 SYDVKM.

The chain joins TRBV4-3 to TRBJ1-3, with unresolved D. The CDR3 loop spans 15 amino acids. V dropped 0 bases and J dropped 8 bases, with 14 bases sitting between them. Looked up from germline, CDR1 is LGHNA and CDR2 is YSLEER. DNA for the CDR3: TGCGCCAGCAGCCAAGATCAAAGAAGCGAGGACACCATATATTTT. It is translated as CASSQDQRSEDTIYF.

The CDR3 here is CASSLSGTGAGNTIYF. CDR3 coding DNA: TGTGCCAGCAGCTTATCGGGGACAGGGGCTGGAAACACCATATATTTT. The J gene is TRBJ1-3, the V gene TRBV7-2; the match to TRBD1 covers 10 bases. V was clipped by 2 bases and J by 2 bases; unmatched bases: 3. Germline CDR1 and CDR2: SGHTA and FQGNSA. There are 16 residues in the CDR3.

The chain employs TRBV7-2 and TRBJ2-7, with TRBD2 matching over 11 bases. In germline, CDR1 is SGHTA, CDR2 FQGNSA. The CDR3 extends over 15 amino acids. V lost 4 bases to trimming and J lost 5 bases; unmatched junction nucleotides: 7. CDR3 amino acids: CASSSQLAGDDEQYF. The CDR3 DNA is TGTGCCAGCAGCTCCCAACTAGCGGGAGACGACGAGCAGTACTTC.

The CDR3 here is CASSYRRAGAGNEQFF. CDR3 coding DNA: TGTGCCAGCAGTTACCGGAGGGCCGGTGCGGGGAATGAGCAGTTCTTC. The chain employs TRBV6-5 and TRBJ2-1; TRBD2 might be the D (6 bases). The CDR3 length is 16 residues. Deletions cut 2 bases from V and 7 bases from J, with 18 bases between. The germline V gene has CDR1 MNHEY and CDR2 SVGAGI.

This chain's CDR3 is CASSLLEGDQPQHF. The CDR3 DNA is TGTGCCAGCAGCTTATTGGAGGGAGACCAGCCCCAGCATTTT. The rearrangement joins TRBV11-3 to TRBJ1-5; D remains ambiguous. This CDR3 comprises 14 residues. The V end lost 2 bases, the J end lost 7 bases, and 12 bases lay between the germline ends. Germline V CDR1 and CDR2: SGHNT, YENEEA.

The rearrangement uses TRBV4-3 and TRBJ1-4; the match to TRBD1 covers 8 bases. The germline CDR1 and CDR2 sequences are LGHNA and YSLEER. The CDR3 covers 17 residues. V lost 0 bases, J lost 0 bases, and 3 bases stayed unmatched. Here the CDR3 DNA reads TGCGCCAGCAGCCAAGATCTACAGGGGGCAACTAATGAAAAACTGTTTTTT. Residues: CASSQDLQGATNEKLFF.

The genes are TRBV2 and TRBJ1-4; the D gene is possibly TRBD1 (6 bases). Germline-derived CDR1 and CDR2 are SNHLY and FYNNEI. The CDR3 has 12 residues. V lost 7 bases to trimming and J lost 13 bases, with 16 bases between them. The CDR3 loop reads CASTRTVRVLFF. In DNA form, the CDR3 reads TGTGCCAGCACCAGGACAGTTCGGGTACTGTTTTTT.